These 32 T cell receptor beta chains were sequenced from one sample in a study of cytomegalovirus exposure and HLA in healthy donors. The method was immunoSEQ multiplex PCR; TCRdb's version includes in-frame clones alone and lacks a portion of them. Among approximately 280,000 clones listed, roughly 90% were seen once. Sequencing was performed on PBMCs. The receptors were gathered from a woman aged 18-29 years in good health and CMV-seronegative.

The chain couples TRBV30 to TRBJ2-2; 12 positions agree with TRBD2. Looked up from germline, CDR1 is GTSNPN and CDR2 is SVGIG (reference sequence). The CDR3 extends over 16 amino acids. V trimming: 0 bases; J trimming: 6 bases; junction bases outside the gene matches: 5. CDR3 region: CAWSVPLAGGSGELFF. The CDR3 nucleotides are TGTGCCTGGAGTGTACCGCTAGCGGGAGGGTCCGGGGAGCTGTTTTTT.

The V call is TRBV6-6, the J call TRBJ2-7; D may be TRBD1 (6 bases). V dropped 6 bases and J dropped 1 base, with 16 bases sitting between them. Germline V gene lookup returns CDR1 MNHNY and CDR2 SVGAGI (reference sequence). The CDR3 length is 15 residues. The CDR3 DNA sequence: TGTGCCAGCAGGAAAACTGGGGGCACTTCCTACGAGCAGTACTTC. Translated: CASRKTGGTSYEQYF.

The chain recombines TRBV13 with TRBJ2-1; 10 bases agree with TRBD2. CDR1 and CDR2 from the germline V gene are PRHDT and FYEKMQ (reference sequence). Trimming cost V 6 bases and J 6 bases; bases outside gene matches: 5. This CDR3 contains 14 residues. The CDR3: CASRSSGRSNEQFF. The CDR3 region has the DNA TGTGCCAGCAGGTCTAGCGGGAGATCCAATGAGCAGTTCTTC.

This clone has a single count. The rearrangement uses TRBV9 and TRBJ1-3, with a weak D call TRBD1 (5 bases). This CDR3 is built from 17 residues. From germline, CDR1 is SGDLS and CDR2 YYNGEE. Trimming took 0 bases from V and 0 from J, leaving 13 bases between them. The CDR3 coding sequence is TGTGCCAGCAGCGTAGCCGGGGGAGGTCTCTCTGGAAACACCATATATTTT. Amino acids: CASSVAGGGLSGNTIYF.

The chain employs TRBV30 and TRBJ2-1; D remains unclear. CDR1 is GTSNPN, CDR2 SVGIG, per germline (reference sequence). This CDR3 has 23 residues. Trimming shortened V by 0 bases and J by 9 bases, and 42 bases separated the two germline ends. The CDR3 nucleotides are TGTGCCTGGAGTGTAGAATCTACAGATATAGTTCCGGCGTTCTTGGTGTTTTACGGTGAGCAGTTCTTC. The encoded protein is CAWSVESTDIVPAFLVFYGEQFF. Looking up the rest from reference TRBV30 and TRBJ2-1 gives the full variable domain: SQTIHQWPATLVQPVGSPLSLECTVEGTSNPNLYWYRQAAGRGLQLLFYSVGIGQISSEVPQNLSASRPQDRQFILSSKKLLLSDSGFYLCAWSVESTDIVPAFLVFYGEQFFGPGTRLTVL.

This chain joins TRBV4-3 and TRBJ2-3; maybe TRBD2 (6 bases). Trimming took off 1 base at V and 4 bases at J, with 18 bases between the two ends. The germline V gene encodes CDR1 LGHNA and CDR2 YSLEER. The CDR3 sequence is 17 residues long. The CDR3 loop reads CASSQGGDPQGADTQYF. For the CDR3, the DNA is TGCGCCAGCAGCCAAGGGGGGGACCCCCAGGGTGCAGATACGCAGTATTTT.

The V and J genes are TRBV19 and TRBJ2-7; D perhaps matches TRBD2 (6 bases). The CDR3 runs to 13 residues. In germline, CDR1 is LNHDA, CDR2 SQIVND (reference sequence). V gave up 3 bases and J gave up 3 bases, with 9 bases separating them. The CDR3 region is CASSIGEVYEQYF. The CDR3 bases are TGTGCCAGTAGTATTGGGGAGGTCTACGAGCAGTACTTC. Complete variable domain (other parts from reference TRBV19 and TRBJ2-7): DGGITQSPKYLFRKEGQNVTLSCEQNLNHDAMYWYRQDPGQGLRLIYYSQIVNDFQKGDIAEGYSVSREKKESFPLTVTSAQKNPTAFYLCASSIGEVYEQYFGPGTRLTVT.

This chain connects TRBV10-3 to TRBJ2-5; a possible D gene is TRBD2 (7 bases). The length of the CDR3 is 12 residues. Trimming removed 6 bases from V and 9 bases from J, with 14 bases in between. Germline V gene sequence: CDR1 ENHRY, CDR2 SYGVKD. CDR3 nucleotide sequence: TGTGCCATCAGAGGGGGGGCTTCGGCCCAGTACTTC. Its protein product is CAIRGGASAQYF.

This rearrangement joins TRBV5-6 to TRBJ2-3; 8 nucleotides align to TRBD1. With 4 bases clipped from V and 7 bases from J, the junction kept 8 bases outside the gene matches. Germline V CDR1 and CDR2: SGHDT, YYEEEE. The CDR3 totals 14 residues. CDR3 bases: TGTGCCAGCAGCCAGAAGACAGGGGCAAATACGCAGTATTTT. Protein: CASSQKTGANTQYF.

CDR3 sequence: CASTRGTGGGEKLFF. Here the CDR3 DNA reads TGTGCCAGCACTCGAGGGACAGGGGGGGGTGAAAAACTGTTTTTT. The V gene is TRBV6-1, the J gene TRBJ1-4; 11 positions agree with TRBD1. J was trimmed by 7 bases and V by 7 bases; bases with no gene match: 8. Germline V CDR1 and CDR2: MNHNS, SASEGT. The length of the CDR3 is 15 residues.

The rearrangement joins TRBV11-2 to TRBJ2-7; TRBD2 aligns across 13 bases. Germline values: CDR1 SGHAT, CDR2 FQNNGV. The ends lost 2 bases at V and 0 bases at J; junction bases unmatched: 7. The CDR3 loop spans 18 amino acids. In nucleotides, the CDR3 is TGTGCCAGCAGCTTAACTAGCGGGAGGGCCCAGAGCTCCTACGAGCAGTACTTC. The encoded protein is CASSLTSGRAQSSYEQYF.

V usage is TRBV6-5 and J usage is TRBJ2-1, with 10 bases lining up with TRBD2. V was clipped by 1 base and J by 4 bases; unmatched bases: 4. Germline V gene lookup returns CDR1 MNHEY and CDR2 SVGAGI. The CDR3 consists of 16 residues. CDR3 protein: CASSYFPSGGYNEQFF. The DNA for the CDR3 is TGTGCCAGCAGTTACTTTCCTAGCGGGGGTTACAATGAGCAGTTCTTC.

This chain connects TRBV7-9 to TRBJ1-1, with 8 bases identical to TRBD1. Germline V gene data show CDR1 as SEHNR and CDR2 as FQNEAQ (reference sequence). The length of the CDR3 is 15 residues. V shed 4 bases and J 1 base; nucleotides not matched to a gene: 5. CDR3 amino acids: CASSSSGTGNTEAFF. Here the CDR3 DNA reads TGTGCCAGCAGCTCGTCCGGGACAGGGAACACTGAAGCTTTCTTT. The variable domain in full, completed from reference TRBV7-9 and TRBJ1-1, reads DTGVSQNPRHKITKRGQNVTFRCDPISEHNRLYWYRQTLGQGPEFLTYFQNEAQLEKSRLLSDRFSAERPKGSFSTLEIQRTEQGDSAMYLCASSSSGTGNTEAFFGQGTRLTVV.

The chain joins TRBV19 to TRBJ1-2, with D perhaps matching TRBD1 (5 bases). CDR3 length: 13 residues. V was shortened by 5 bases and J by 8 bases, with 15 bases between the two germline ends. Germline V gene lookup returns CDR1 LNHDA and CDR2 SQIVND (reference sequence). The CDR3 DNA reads TGTGCCAGTAGTCGGCAGGGCGAAATGGGCTACACCTTC. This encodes CASSRQGEMGYTF.

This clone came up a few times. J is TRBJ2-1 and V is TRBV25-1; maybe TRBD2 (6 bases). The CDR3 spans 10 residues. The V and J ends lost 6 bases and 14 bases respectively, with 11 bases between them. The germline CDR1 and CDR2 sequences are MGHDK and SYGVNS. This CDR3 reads CASREGVEFF. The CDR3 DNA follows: TGTGCCAGCAGGGAGGGTGTTGAGTTCTTC.

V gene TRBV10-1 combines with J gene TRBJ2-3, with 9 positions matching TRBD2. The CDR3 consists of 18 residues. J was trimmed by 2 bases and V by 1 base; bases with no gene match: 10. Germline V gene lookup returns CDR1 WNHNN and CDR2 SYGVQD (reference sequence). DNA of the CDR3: TGCGCCAGCAGTGAGTTTCCCCAGGTAGCGGGGGTCACAGATACGCAGTATTTT. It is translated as CASSEFPQVAGVTDTQYF.

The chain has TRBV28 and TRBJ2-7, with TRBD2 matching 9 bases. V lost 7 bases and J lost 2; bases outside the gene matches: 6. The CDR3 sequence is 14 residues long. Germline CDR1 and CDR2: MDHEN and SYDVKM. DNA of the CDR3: TGTGCCAGCATTTCAGCGGGAGGTCCCTACGAGCAGTACTTC. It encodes CASISAGGPYEQYF.

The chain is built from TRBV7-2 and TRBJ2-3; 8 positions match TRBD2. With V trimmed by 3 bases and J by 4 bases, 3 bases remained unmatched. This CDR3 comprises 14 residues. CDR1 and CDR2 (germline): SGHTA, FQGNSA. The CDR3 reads CASSFNSGADTQYF. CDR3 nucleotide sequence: TGTGCCAGCAGCTTTAATAGCGGGGCAGATACGCAGTATTTT.

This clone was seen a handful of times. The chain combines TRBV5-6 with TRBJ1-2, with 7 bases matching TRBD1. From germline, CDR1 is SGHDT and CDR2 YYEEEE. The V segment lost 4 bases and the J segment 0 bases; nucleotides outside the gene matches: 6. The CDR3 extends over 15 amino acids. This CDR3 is CASSPRDSTNYGYTF. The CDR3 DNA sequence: TGTGCCAGCAGCCCCCGGGACAGCACTAACTATGGCTACACCTTC.

CDR3 sequence reads: CASSDLARRGGSGNTIYF. In DNA form, the CDR3 reads TGTGCCAGCAGTGACCTAGCCCGAAGGGGAGGATCTGGAAACACCATATATTTT. V is TRBV28 and J is TRBJ1-3, with a weak D call TRBD1 (5 bases). Germline CDR1 and CDR2: MDHEN and SYDVKM. CDR3 length: 18 residues. The ends were cut back, 5 bases at V and 1 base at J, with 21 bases in the middle.

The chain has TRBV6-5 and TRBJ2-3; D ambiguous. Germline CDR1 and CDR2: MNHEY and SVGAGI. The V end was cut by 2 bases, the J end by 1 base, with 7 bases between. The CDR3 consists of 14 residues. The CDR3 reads CASSYGPGTDTQYF. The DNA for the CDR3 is TGTGCCAGCAGTTACGGGCCCGGCACAGATACGCAGTATTTT.

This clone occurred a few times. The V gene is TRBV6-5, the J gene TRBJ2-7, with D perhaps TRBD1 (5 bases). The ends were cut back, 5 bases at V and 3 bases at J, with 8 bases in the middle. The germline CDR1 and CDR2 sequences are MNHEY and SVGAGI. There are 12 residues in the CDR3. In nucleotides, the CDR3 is TGTGCCAGCAGTCACCAGGGCTACGAGCAGTACTTC. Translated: CASSHQGYEQYF.

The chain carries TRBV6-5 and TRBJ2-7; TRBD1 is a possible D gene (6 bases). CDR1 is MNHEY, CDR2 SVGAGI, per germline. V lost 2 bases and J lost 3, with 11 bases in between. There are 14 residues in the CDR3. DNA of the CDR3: TGTGCCAGCAGTTACGACAGGAAAATCTACGAGCAGTACTTC. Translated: CASSYDRKIYEQYF.

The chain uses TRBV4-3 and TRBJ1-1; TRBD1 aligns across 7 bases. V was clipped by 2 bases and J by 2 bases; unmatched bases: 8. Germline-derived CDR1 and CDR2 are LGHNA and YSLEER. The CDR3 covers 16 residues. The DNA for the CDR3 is TGCGCCAGCAGCCAAAAAAACCAGGGGGGAAACACTGAAGCTTTCTTT. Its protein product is CASSQKNQGGNTEAFF.

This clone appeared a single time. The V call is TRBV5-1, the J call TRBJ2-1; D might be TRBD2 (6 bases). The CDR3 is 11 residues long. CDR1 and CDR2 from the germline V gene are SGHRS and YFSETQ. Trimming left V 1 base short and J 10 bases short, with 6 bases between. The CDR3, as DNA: TGCGCCAGCAGCTTGCGGGGGGAGCAGTTCTTC. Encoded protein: CASSLRGEQFF.

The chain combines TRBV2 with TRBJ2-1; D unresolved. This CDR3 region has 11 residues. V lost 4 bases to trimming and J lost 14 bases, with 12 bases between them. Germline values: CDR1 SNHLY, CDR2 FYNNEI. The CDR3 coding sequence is TGTGCCAGCAGTGGGGCCACACCGGAGTTCTTC. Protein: CASSGATPEFF.

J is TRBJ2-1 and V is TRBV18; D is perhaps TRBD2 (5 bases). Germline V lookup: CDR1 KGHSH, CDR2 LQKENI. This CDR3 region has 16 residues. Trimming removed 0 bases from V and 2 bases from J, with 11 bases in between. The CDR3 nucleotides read TGTGCCAGCTCACCACCGGGCGGGCGGCCCTACAATGAGCAGTTCTTC. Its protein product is CASSPPGGRPYNEQFF.

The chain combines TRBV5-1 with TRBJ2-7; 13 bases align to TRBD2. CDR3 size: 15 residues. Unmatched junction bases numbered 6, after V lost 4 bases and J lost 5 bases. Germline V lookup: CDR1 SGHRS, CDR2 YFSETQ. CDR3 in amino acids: CASSHGLAGANEQYF. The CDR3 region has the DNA TGCGCCAGCAGCCACGGACTAGCGGGAGCTAACGAGCAGTACTTC.

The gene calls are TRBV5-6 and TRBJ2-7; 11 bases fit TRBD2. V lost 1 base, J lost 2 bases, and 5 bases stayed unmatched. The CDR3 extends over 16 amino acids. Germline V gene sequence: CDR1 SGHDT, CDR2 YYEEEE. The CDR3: CASSLTGTSGAYEQYF. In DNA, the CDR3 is TGTGCCAGCAGCTTGACCGGGACTAGCGGAGCCTACGAGCAGTACTTC.

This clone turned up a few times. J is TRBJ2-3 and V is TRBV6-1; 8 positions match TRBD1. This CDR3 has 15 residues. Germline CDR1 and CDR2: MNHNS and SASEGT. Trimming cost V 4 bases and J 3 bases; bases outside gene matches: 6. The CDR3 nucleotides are TGTGCCAGCAGTGGGTCCAGGGGGCTAACAGATACGCAGTATTTT. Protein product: CASSGSRGLTDTQYF.

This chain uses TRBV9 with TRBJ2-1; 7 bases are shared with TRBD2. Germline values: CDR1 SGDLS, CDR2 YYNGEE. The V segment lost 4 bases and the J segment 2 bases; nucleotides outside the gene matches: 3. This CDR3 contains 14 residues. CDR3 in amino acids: CASSHTSAYNEQFF. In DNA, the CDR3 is TGTGCCAGCAGCCATACTAGCGCCTACAATGAGCAGTTCTTC.

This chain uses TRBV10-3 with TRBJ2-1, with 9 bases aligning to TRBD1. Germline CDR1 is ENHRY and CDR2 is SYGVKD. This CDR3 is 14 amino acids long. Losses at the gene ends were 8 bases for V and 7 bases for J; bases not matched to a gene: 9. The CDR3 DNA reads TGTGCCATCCGGGGGACAGGGCTTAGGAATGAGCAGTTCTTC. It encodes CAIRGTGLRNEQFF.